This T cell receptor beta chain stems from a study of beta chain features in type 1 diabetes. Findings of the study overall: For Type 1 diabetes patients, all four CD4+ subsets carried TCRB CDR3s that were moderately but significantly shorter.

Expressed TCRB transcripts were sequenced because the entire RNA isolate underwent reverse transcription. Sequencing used immunoSEQ multiplex PCR; TCRdb keeps in-frame clones, though not all of them. The repertoire includes 600,000 to 750,000 clones, around an eighth of them detected once, and more than 0.095% sits in the top ten. This clone appeared a few times. Its specificity is not known. Germline V gives CDR1 SGHRS, CDR2 YFSETQ. The V and J ends lost 4 bases and 1 base, in that order; junction bases with no gene match: 3. The CDR3 spans 14 residues. The sequence was obtained from a man aged 25-45 years with type 1 diabetes. V gene TRBV5-1 combines with J gene TRBJ1-2; TRBD1 matches at 8 bases. The material sequenced was naive CD4+ T cells from blood. Here the CDR3 reads CASSLDRVNYGYTF. The DNA for the CDR3 is TGCGCCAGCAGCCTGGACAGGGTTAACTATGGCTACACCTTC.